A single sample gave rise to the 12 T cell receptor beta chains below, sequenced in a study of T cells in localized non-small cell lung cancer. TCRdb keeps only in-frame clones here, not all; method: immunoSEQ multiplex PCR. This sample has tens of thousands of clones, with about 90% found just once. This material consisted of PBMCs, taken before any cancer treatment. Receptor source: a man aged 40 to 69 with stage II squamous cell lung carcinoma.

The CDR3 reads CASSPRESGANVLTF. CDR3 bases: TGTGCCAGCAGCCCCAGGGAGTCTGGGGCCAACGTCCTGACTTTC. This chain connects TRBV28 to TRBJ2-6; D assignment may be TRBD1 or TRBD2 (5 bases each). V was shortened by 6 bases and J by 1 base, with 10 bases between the two germline ends. The CDR3 runs 15 residues. Germline CDR1 and CDR2: MDHEN and SYDVKM. Together with reference TRBV28 and TRBJ2-6, the CDR3 gives the full variable domain: DVKVTQSSRYLVKRTGEKVFLECVQDMDHENMFWYRQDPGLGLRLIYFSYDVKMKEKGDIPEGYSVSREKKERFSLILESASTNQTSMYLCASSPRESGANVLTFGAGSRLTVL.

This chain uses TRBV4-1 with TRBJ2-5, with D hard to call. Per the germline V gene, CDR1 is MGHRA and CDR2 is YSYEKL. The CDR3 is made up of 16 amino acids. Trimming pared 4 bases from V and 2 bases from J, leaving 17 bases between. The CDR3 DNA sequence: TGCGCCAGCAGCCTTTCCACCCGCACCACTCAAGAGACCCAGTACTTC. Protein: CASSLSTRTTQETQYF.

This clone came up once. The identical CDR3 is also encoded by other nucleotide sequences in the sample. The gene calls are TRBV5-1 and TRBJ2-1; 8 positions agree with TRBD1. The V gene's germline CDR1 is SGHRS and CDR2 YFSETQ. The V gene end was trimmed by 4 bases and the J gene end by 2 bases; junction bases not matched to a gene: 5. The CDR3 has 15 residues. The CDR3: CASSPGQGTYNEQFF. The CDR3 region has the DNA TGCGCCAGCAGCCCCGGACAGGGAACCTACAATGAGCAGTTCTTC.

This rearrangement joins TRBV5-8 to TRBJ1-1; D is undetermined. Trimming shortened V by 0 bases and J by 10 bases, and 13 bases separated the two germline ends. The CDR3 sequence is 13 residues long. CDR1 is SGHTS and CDR2 is YDEGEE in the germline V gene. This CDR3 reads CASSLVYGVGAFF. The CDR3 DNA is TGTGCCAGCAGCTTGGTGTACGGGGTAGGAGCTTTCTTT.

J is TRBJ1-2 and V is TRBV18; D unresolved. This CDR3 has 14 residues. Germline values: CDR1 KGHSH, CDR2 LQKENI. V lost 0 bases and J lost 6, with 11 bases in between. CDR3 protein: CASSPPGWLDGYTF. As DNA, the CDR3 is TGTGCCAGCTCACCACCGGGTTGGCTTGATGGCTACACCTTC.

This sequence joins TRBV13 and TRBJ1-2; 10 nucleotides align to TRBD1. Germline values: CDR1 PRHDT, CDR2 FYEKMQ (reference sequence). Losses at the gene ends were 5 bases for V and 8 bases for J; bases not matched to a gene: 14. The CDR3 is 16 amino acids. The CDR3, as DNA: TGTGCCAGCAGCCATACCGGGACAGGGGCATCAGGAGGCTACACCTTC. Protein: CASSHTGTGASGGYTF.

This clone came up a few times. V gene TRBV19 combines with J gene TRBJ1-5; 7 bases fit TRBD1. The CDR3 runs to 15 residues. Germline CDR1 and CDR2: LNHDA and SQIVND (reference sequence). V lost 7 bases, J lost 5 bases, and 11 bases stayed unmatched. The CDR3 loop is CASTSGGNRDQPQHF. The CDR3 DNA reads TGTGCCAGTACCTCAGGGGGGAATCGGGATCAGCCCCAGCATTTT.

The chain employs TRBV6-6 and TRBJ2-7; the D call may be TRBD1 or TRBD2 (5 bases each). The CDR3 contains 14 residues. The V and J ends lost 2 bases and 2 bases respectively, with 10 bases between them. CDR1 and CDR2 from the germline V gene are MNHNY and SVGAGI (reference sequence). The CDR3 here is CASSYDWGTYEQYF. In DNA form, the CDR3 reads TGTGCCAGCAGTTACGATTGGGGGACCTACGAGCAGTACTTC.

The chain has TRBV6-5 and TRBJ1-2; D not certain. Per germline, CDR1 MNHEY and CDR2 SVGAGI. The V end lost 5 bases, the J end lost 4 bases, and 17 bases lay between the germline ends. The CDR3 covers 15 residues. DNA for the CDR3: TGTGCCAGCAGTGTTGAGGATCGGGGTTCCTATGGCTACACCTTC. Translation gives CASSVEDRGSYGYTF.

This sequence joins TRBV5-4 and TRBJ2-5; D not certain. V was cut by 1 base and J by 5 bases, with 6 bases left in between. The CDR3 loop spans 12 amino acids. Germline lookup yields CDR1 SGHNT and CDR2 YYREEE (reference sequence). The CDR3 spells CASSLTTETQYF. The CDR3 region has the DNA TGTGCCAGCAGCTTGACGACGGAGACCCAGTACTTC.

The chain recombines TRBV7-9 with TRBJ1-4; D perhaps matches TRBD1 (5 bases). Germline values: CDR1 SEHNR, CDR2 FQNEAQ (reference sequence). The CDR3 length is 14 residues. V lost 7 bases, J lost 12 bases, and 21 bases lay in between. The CDR3 DNA follows: TGTGCCAGCATCAAAACCGGGACTCTTGAGGAACTGTTTTTT. This sequence encodes CASIKTGTLEELFF.

This chain joins TRBV7-9 and TRBJ2-7; 8 positions match TRBD2. The length of the CDR3 is 15 residues. Germline values: CDR1 SEHNR, CDR2 FQNEAQ (reference sequence). V lost 7 bases to trimming and J lost 2 bases; unmatched junction nucleotides: 10. CDR3 in amino acids: CASTLYSGGAYEQYF. CDR3 bases: TGTGCCAGCACCCTCTACAGCGGGGGAGCCTACGAGCAGTACTTC.